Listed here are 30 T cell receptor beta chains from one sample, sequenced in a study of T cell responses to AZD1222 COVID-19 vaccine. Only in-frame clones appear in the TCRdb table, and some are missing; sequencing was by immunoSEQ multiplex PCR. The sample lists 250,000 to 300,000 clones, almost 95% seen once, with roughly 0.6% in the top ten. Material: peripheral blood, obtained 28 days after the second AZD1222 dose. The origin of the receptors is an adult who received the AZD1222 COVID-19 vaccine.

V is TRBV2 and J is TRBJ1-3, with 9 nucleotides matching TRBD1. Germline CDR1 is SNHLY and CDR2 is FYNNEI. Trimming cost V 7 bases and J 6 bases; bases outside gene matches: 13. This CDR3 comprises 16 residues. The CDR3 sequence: CASTSTWGQGVNTIYF. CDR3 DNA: TGTGCCAGCACCTCCACCTGGGGACAGGGAGTAAACACCATATATTTT. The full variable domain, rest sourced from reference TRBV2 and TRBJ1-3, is EPEVTQTPSHQVTQMGQEVILRCVPISNHLYFYWYRQILGQKVEFLVSFYNNEISEKSEIFDDQFSVERPDGSNFTLKIRSTKLEDSAMYFCASTSTWGQGVNTIYFGEGSWLTVV.

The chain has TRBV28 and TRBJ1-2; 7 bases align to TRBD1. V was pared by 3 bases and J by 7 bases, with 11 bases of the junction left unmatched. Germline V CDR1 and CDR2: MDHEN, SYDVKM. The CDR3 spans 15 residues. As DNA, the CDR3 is TGTGCCAGCAGTTTCGAGGAGAGGGGGCTGGGTGGCTACACCTTC. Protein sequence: CASSFEERGLGGYTF.

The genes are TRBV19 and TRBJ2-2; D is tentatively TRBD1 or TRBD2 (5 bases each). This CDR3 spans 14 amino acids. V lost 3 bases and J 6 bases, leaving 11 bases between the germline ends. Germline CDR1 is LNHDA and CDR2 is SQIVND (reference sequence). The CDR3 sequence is CASSMALGAGELFF. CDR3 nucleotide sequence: TGTGCCAGTAGTATGGCCCTGGGGGCCGGGGAGCTGTTTTTT. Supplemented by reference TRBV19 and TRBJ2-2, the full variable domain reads DGGITQSPKYLFRKEGQNVTLSCEQNLNHDAMYWYRQDPGQGLRLIYYSQIVNDFQKGDIAEGYSVSREKKESFPLTVTSAQKNPTAFYLCASSMALGAGELFFGEGSRLTVL.

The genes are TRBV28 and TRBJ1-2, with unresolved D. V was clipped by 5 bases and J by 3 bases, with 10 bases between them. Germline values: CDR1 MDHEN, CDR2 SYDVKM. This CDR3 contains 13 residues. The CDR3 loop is CASSPQAYYGYTF. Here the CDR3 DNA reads TGTGCCAGCAGTCCCCAGGCTTACTATGGCTACACCTTC.

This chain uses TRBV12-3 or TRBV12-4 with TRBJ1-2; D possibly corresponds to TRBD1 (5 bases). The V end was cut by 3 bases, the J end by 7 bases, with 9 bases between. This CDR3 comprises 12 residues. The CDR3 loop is CASSLGGFGYTF. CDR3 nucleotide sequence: TGTGCCAGCAGTTTGGGGGGATTTGGCTACACCTTC.

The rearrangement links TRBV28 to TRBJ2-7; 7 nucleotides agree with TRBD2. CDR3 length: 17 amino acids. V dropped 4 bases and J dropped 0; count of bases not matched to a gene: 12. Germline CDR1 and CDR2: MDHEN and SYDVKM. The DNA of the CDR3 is TGTGCCAGCAGTTCACCGGGGACTACCATGAGCTCCTACGAGCAGTACTTC. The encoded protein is CASSSPGTTMSSYEQYF.

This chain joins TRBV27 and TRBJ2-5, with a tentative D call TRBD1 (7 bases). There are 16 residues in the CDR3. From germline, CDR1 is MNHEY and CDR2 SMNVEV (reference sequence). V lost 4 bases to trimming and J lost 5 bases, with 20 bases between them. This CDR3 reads CASSSPSGGGGETQYF. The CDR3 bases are TGTGCCAGCAGTTCCCCCTCCGGAGGGGGCGGCGAGACCCAGTACTTC.

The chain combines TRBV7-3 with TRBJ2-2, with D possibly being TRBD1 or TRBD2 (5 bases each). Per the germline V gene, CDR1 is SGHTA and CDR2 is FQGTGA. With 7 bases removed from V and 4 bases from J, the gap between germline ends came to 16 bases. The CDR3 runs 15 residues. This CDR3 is CASTVGTEGTGELFF. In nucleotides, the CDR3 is TGTGCCAGCACCGTCGGGACCGAGGGCACCGGGGAGCTGTTTTTT.

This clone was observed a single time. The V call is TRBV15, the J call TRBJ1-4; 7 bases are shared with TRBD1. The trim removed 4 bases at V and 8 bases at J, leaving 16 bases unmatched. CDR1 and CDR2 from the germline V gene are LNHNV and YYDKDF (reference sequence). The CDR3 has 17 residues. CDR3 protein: CATSIPRYRGRNEKLFF. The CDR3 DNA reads TGTGCCACCAGCATCCCCCGTTATAGGGGGCGAAACGAAAAACTGTTTTTT.

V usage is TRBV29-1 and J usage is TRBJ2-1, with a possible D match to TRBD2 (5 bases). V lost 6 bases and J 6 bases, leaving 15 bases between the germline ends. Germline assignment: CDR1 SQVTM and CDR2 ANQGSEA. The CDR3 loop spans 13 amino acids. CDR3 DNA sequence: TGCAGCGTCCGAGGGCAAGCCCCCAATGAGCAGTTCTTC. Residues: CSVRGQAPNEQFF.

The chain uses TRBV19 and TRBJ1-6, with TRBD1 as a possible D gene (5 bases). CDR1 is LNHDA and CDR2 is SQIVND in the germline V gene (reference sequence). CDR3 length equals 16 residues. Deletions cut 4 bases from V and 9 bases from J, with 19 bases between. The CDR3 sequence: CASSTGLLIGGSPLHF. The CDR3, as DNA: TGTGCCAGTAGTACCGGACTTCTCATCGGGGGTTCACCCCTCCACTTT. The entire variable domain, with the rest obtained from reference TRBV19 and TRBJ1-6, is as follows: DGGITQSPKYLFRKEGQNVTLSCEQNLNHDAMYWYRQDPGQGLRLIYYSQIVNDFQKGDIAEGYSVSREKKESFPLTVTSAQKNPTAFYLCASSTGLLIGGSPLHFGNGTRLTVT.

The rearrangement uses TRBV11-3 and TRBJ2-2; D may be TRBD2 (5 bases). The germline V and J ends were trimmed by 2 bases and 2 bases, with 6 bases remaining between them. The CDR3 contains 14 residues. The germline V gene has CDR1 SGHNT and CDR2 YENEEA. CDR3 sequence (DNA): TGTGCCAGCAGCTTAACTAGAAACACCGGGGAGCTGTTTTTT. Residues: CASSLTRNTGELFF.

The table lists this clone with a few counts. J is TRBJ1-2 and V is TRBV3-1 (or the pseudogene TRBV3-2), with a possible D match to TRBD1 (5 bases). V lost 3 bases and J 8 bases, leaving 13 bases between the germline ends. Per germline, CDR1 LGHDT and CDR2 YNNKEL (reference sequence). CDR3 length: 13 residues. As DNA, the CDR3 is TGTGCCAGCAGCCAGGGCCGAGGGGAAGGCTACACCTTC. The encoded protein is CASSQGRGEGYTF.

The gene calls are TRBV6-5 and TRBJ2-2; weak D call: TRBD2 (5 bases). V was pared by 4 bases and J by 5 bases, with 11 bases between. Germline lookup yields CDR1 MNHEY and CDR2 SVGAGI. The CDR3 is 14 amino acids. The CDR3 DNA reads TGTGCCAGCAGTTCGCGGACTGTGACCGGGGAGCTGTTTTTT. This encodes CASSSRTVTGELFF.

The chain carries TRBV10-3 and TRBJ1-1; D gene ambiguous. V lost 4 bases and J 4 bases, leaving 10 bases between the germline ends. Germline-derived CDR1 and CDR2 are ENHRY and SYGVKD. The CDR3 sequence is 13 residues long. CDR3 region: CAISVEGGTEAFF. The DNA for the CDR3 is TGTGCCATCAGTGTTGAGGGAGGCACTGAAGCTTTCTTT.

The CDR3: CASNLGGSQPQHF. CDR3 DNA: TGTGCCAGCAACCTCGGGGGGAGTCAGCCCCAGCATTTT. J is TRBJ1-5 and V is TRBV6-5; tentatively, D is TRBD1 (5 bases). The germline V gene encodes CDR1 MNHEY and CDR2 SVGAGI. CDR3 size: 13 residues. Between the trimmed V and J ends, which lost 7 bases and 6 bases, there was a span of 13 bases.

CDR3 in amino acids: CASKGLGTYNEQFF. CDR3 DNA sequence: TGTGCCAGCAAGGGGCTAGGCACCTACAATGAGCAGTTCTTC. The chain employs TRBV28 and TRBJ2-1; D possibly corresponds to TRBD1 (5 bases). Germline CDR1 and CDR2: MDHEN and SYDVKM. V gave up 7 bases and J gave up 2 bases, with 12 bases separating them. The CDR3 is 14 residues long.

The CDR3 region is CASSAGTFSQGYTF. CDR3 bases: TGTGCCAGCAGCGCCGGGACCTTCTCCCAGGGCTACACCTTC. This rearrangement joins TRBV9 to TRBJ1-2; perhaps TRBD1 as D (5 bases). Deletions cut 3 bases from V and 8 bases from J, with 17 bases between. This CDR3 comprises 14 residues. The germline V gene encodes CDR1 SGDLS and CDR2 YYNGEE.

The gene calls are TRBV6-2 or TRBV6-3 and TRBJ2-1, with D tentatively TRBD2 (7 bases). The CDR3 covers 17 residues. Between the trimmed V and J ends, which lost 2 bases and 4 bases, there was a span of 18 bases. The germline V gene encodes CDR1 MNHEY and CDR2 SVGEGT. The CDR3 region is CASSYRGSSGTYNEQFF. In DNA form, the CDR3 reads TGTGCCAGCAGTTACAGGGGGTCTAGCGGAACGTACAATGAGCAGTTCTTC.

CDR3 DNA: TGTGCCACCAGCAGGGAAACAGAGAACACTGAAGCTTTCTTT. This translates into CATSRETENTEAFF. This rearrangement joins TRBV15 to TRBJ1-1; D gene unclear. Germline CDR1 reads LNHNV; CDR2 reads YYDKDF (reference sequence). CDR3 size: 14 residues. The V gene lost 3 bases and the J gene lost 1 base, with 9 bases spanning the gap.

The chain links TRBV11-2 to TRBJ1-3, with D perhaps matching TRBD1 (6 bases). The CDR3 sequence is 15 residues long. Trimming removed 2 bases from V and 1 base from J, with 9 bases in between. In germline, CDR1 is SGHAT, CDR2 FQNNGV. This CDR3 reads CASSLSRGSGNTIYF. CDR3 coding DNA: TGTGCCAGCAGCTTATCTAGGGGGTCTGGAAACACCATATATTTT.

CDR3 DNA: TGTGCCAGCAGAGCGGGGGGTTTCACAGATACGCAGTATTTT. The encoded protein is CASRAGGFTDTQYF. The genes are TRBV6-5 and TRBJ2-3; 9 bases are shared with TRBD2. The ends lost 6 bases at V and 2 bases at J; junction bases unmatched: 3. Germline values: CDR1 MNHEY, CDR2 SVGAGI. The CDR3 has 14 amino acids.

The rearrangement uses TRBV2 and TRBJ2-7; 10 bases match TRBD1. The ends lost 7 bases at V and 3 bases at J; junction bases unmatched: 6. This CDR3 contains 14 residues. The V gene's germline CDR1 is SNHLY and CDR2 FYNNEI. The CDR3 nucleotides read TGTGCCAGCAAAAGACAGGGGGCCGGCTACGAGCAGTACTTC. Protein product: CASKRQGAGYEQYF. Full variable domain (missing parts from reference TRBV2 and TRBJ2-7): EPEVTQTPSHQVTQMGQEVILRCVPISNHLYFYWYRQILGQKVEFLVSFYNNEISEKSEIFDDQFSVERPDGSNFTLKIRSTKLEDSAMYFCASKRQGAGYEQYFGPGTRLTVT.

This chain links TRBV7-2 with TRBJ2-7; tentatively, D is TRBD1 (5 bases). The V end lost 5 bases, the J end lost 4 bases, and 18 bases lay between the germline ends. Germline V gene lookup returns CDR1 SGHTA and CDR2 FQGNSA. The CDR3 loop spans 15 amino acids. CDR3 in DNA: TGTGCCAGCAGCAGGGATCAGGGTAGATTTTACGAGCAGTACTTC. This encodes CASSRDQGRFYEQYF.

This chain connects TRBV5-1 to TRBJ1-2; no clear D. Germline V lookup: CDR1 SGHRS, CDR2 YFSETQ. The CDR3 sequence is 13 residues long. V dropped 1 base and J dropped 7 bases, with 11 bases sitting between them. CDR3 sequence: CASSLNNGGGYTF. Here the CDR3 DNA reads TGCGCCAGCAGCTTGAACAATGGAGGTGGCTACACCTTC.

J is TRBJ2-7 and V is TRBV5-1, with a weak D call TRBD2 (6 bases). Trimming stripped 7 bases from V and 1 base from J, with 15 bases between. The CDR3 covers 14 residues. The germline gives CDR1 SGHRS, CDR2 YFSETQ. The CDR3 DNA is TGCGCCAGCGGCGAGGGCGGGGTTTCCTACGAGCAGTACTTC. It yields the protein CASGEGGVSYEQYF.

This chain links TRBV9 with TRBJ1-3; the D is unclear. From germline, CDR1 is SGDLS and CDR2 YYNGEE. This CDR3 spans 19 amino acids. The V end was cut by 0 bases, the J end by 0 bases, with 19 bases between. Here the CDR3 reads CASSVALEGWTPSGNTIYF. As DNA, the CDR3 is TGTGCCAGCAGCGTAGCTCTTGAGGGATGGACGCCCTCTGGAAACACCATATATTTT.

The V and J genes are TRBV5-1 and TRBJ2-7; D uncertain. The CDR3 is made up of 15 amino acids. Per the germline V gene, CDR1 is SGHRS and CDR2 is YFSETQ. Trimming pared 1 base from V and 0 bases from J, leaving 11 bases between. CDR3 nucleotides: TGCGCCAGCAGCTTGAACGGCGGCAGCTCCTACGAGCAGTACTTC. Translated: CASSLNGGSSYEQYF.

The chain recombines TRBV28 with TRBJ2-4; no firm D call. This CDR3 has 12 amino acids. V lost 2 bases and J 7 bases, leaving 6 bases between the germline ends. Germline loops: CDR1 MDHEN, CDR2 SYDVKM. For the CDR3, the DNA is TGTGCCAGCAGTTTACCCGGGAACATTCAGTACTTC. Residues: CASSLPGNIQYF.

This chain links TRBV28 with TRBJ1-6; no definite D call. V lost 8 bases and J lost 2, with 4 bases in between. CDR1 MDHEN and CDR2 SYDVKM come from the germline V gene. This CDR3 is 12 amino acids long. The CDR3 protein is CASVAYNSPLHF. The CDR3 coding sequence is TGTGCCAGCGTGGCCTATAATTCACCCCTCCACTTT.